This T cell receptor (beta chain) was found in a study of T cell responses to AZD1222 COVID-19 vaccine. The CDR3 extends over 16 amino acids. CDR1 is SGDLS, CDR2 YYNGEE, per germline. V was cut by 3 bases and J by 1 base, with 16 bases left in between. Some clones are missing from TCRdb's copy, which holds only in-frame ones; the method was immunoSEQ multiplex PCR. The table shows 150,000 to 200,000 clones, with about 90% occurring only once. Whether given at about 4 or about 12 weeks, second doses were pooled. The chain joins TRBV9 to TRBJ1-2; the D is unclear. This clonotype was obtained from an adult who received the AZD1222 COVID-19 vaccine. The material sequenced was peripheral blood, taken 28 days after the second AZD1222 dose. CDR3 DNA sequence: TGTGCCAGCAGCGCTTTCCCGGGAGACCGTAACTATGGCTACACCTTC. Protein product: CASSAFPGDRNYGYTF.